This T cell receptor beta chain was identified during a study of T cell responses to AZD1222 COVID-19 vaccine (TCRdb year 2021). In terms of the full investigation: AZD1222 recipients with second doses at about 4 weeks or about 12 weeks were pooled, because spike-specific TCR depth and breadth did not differ between schedules. TCR sequencing was performed for 233 trial participants, of whom about 200 were given two doses of AZD1222 and 26 were given two doses of MenACWY control vaccine. Trial participants were enrolled into age subgroups of 18-55, 56-69 and 70-plus years, which contained roughly 140, 27 and 60 TCR-sequenced participants, respectively. The full study reports these points: A significant rise in spike-specific TCR breadth and depth was observed after two AZD1222 doses relative to day 0 and relative to MenACWY recipients. Conclusions about previously exposed vaccinees are limited because only five or six AZD1222 recipients were SARS-CoV-2 seropositive at baseline. Because no day 14 peak-response samples were available, the repertoires could be characterized only after the peak T cell response. Most participants were white British and females outnumbered males, and the authors suggested that clonal diversity may have been underestimated. In the small 56-69-year group, the increase in depth fell short of significance, most likely because of low power. Nearly half of unique spike-specific TCRs reportedly recognized epitopes outside regions mutated in the B.1.351 and B.1.1.7 variants. The whole spike protein was spanned by vaccine-associated CD4 TCRs, and dominant responses were seen in regions 160-218 and 743-854.

For this clone: There is no known antigen for this receptor. The record has no base qualities; no much larger clone is one base away.

Per the publication, the time point label means: baseline before first vaccination. Vaccinee samples were obtained from the UK trials COV001 and COV002, which included a single-blind randomized controlled phase 2/3 trial of AZD1222 (ChAdOx1 nCoV-19) in healthy adults. For TCRbeta chain sequencing, PBMC samples were collected from trial participants at day 0 and at day 28 after the second dose. From the cysteine up to the phenylalanine, the CDR3 has a length of 15 residues. The read is trimmed to its CDR3 DNA, 45 bases read in frame from base 1. The trim is 4 bases for V and 2 bases for J, with a gap of 14 bases between the germline ends. CDR1 and CDR2 are drawn from the germline V gene (reference sequence): DFQATT, SNEGSKA. The CDR3 regions of human TCRbeta chains were analyzed by immunosequencing. The source study handled its data this way. TCRs in the repertoires were compared against a reference library of SARS-CoV-2-specific TCRs that had been generated with the MIRA antigen-specificity platform. Breadth meant the fraction of unique TCRs that were SARS-CoV-2-associated, whereas depth meant the fraction of total T cells that were SARS-CoV-2-associated. Using the MIRA data, every spike-specific TCR was mapped to the spike region that the TCR reacted to and assigned to either a CD4 or a CD8 class. Log10-transformed breadth and depth values were compared by one-way ANOVA with Sidak's multiple comparisons tests. What TCRdb holds here is the immuneACCESS table cut down to in-frame rearrangements. Part of the clones is not present; checked against another copy, under half of the missing clones reflect an unresolved V gene, and the others are unexplained. V and J calls and clone size are copied from that table; D and trimming were computed from the DNA. The sample data list about 100,000 clones, and around nine tenths of these were observed just once. The biggest ten clones account for under 2% of the sample.

The sequence joins TRBV20-1 to TRBJ1-4; the D gene is unclear. The specimen comprised peripheral blood, sampled on day 0 of AZD1222 vaccination. The TCR comes from an adult in good health. The CDR3 protein sequence reads: CSANDPSGTNEKLFF. The nucleotides read TGCAGTGCTAATGACCCATCGGGGACTAATGAAAAACTGTTTTTT.